This T cell receptor beta chain was retrieved from a study of graft-versus-host responses after intestinal transplantation. In the study overall: In this cohort, recipients had multivisceral, liver-intestinal, or isolated intestinal transplants.

Sequencing used immunoSEQ multiplex PCR; TCRdb keeps in-frame clones, though not all of them. The profile shows 90,000 to 120,000 clones, roughly 86% of them singletons. Turning to this clone: Its antigen remains unknown.

Germline V CDR1 and CDR2: MNHEY, SVGAGI. The CDR3 covers 14 residues. Trimming removed 6 bases at V and 4 bases at J, with 16 bases between. The chain links TRBV6-5 to TRBJ2-7, with D maybe TRBD1 (5 bases). This TCR derives from a human donor who was the organ donor for an intestinal transplant. Specimen: unstimulated CD4+ T cells sorted from spleen or lymph node cells, collected before transplant. CDR3 bases: TGTGCCAGCAGCCGCCAGGGCCTTCAATACGAGCAGTACTTC. It encodes CASSRQGLQYEQYF.